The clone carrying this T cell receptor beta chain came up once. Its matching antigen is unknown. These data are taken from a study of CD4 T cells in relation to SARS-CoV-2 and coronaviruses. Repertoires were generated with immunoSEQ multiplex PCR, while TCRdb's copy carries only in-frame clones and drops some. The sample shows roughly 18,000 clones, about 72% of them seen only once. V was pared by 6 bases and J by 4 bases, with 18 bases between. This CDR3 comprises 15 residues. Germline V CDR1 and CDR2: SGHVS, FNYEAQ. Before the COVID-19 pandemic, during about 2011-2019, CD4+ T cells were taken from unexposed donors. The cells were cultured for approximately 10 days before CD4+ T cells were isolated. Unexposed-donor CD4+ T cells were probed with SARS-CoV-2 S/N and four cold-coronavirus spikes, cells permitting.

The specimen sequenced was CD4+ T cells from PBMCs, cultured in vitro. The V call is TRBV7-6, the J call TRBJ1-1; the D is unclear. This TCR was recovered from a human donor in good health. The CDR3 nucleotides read TGTGCCAGCAGTCCCTTTAGTGGGAAAGGCACTGAAGCTTTCTTT. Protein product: CASSPFSGKGTEAFF.